Listed here are 26 T cell receptor beta chains from one sample, sequenced in a study of blood T cell repertoires in COVID-19. Sequenced by immunoSEQ multiplex PCR; TCRdb stores in-frame clones only, minus some. The sample records hundreds of thousands of clones, around nine tenths being singletons. The sample comprised PBMCs or T cells enriched from blood (not recorded which). Receptors originate from a woman in her twenties or thirties who had recovered from COVID-19.

The chain links TRBV4-3 to TRBJ2-7; perhaps TRBD2 as D (5 bases). The CDR3 is made up of 15 amino acids. The ends were cut back, 1 base at V and 0 bases at J, with 10 bases in the middle. Germline V gene lookup returns CDR1 LGHNA and CDR2 YSLEER. The CDR3 region is CASSQGLGSSYEQYF. CDR3 sequence (DNA): TGCGCCAGCAGCCAAGGACTGGGGAGCTCCTACGAGCAGTACTTC.

This clone was counted only a few times. The chain joins TRBV15 to TRBJ1-2, with 7 bases aligning to TRBD1. The CDR3 totals 12 residues. Germline values: CDR1 LNHNV, CDR2 YYDKDF (reference sequence). Trimming took 2 bases from V and 8 from J; bases not matched to a gene: 2. CDR3 nucleotides: TGTGCCACCAGCAGACAGGGGGGCGGCTACACCTTC. It is translated as CATSRQGGGYTF.

V usage is TRBV9 and J usage is TRBJ2-7; D is perhaps TRBD1 (6 bases). Germline V lookup: CDR1 SGDLS, CDR2 YYNGEE. This CDR3 region has 15 residues. Trimming stripped 0 bases from V and 1 base from J, with 11 bases between. The CDR3 loop reads CASSVAGAESYEQYF. DNA of the CDR3: TGTGCCAGCAGCGTAGCAGGGGCCGAGTCCTACGAGCAGTACTTC.

This chain joins TRBV4-3 and TRBJ2-1; the D gene is possibly TRBD2 (6 bases). The CDR3 loop spans 15 amino acids. CDR1 is LGHNA, CDR2 YSLEER, per germline. V was pared by 0 bases and J by 4 bases, with 10 bases between. DNA of the CDR3: TGCGCCAGCAGCCAAGATCTGGGGGGATACAATGAGCAGTTCTTC. Amino acids: CASSQDLGGYNEQFF.

The gene calls are TRBV5-1 and TRBJ1-2, with 7 nucleotides matching TRBD1. V shed 4 bases and J 4 bases; nucleotides not matched to a gene: 7. CDR1 is SGHRS and CDR2 is YFSETQ in the germline V gene. This CDR3 has 14 amino acids. In nucleotides, the CDR3 is TGCGCCAGCAGCCCAACAGGGGAGGTCTATGGCTACACCTTC. Protein sequence: CASSPTGEVYGYTF.

This chain uses TRBV5-1 with TRBJ2-3, with 10 nucleotides matching TRBD2. The germline V gene encodes CDR1 SGHRS and CDR2 YFSETQ. V lost 4 bases to trimming and J lost 0 bases; unmatched junction nucleotides: 5. The CDR3 length is 16 residues. The CDR3 region has the DNA TGCGCCAGCAGCACTGGACTAGCGGAAAGCACAGATACGCAGTATTTT. The encoded protein is CASSTGLAESTDTQYF.

The V gene is TRBV5-1, the J gene TRBJ2-1; TRBD2 agrees at 8 bases. J was trimmed by 4 bases and V by 0 bases; bases with no gene match: 12. This CDR3 has 18 amino acids. Germline V lookup: CDR1 SGHRS, CDR2 YFSETQ. In nucleotides, the CDR3 is TGCGCCAGCAGCTTGGCCAAGCAACCGACTAGCGCATACAATGAGCAGTTCTTC. It translates to CASSLAKQPTSAYNEQFF.

This clone was counted a single time. The V and J genes are TRBV5-4 and TRBJ2-1, with no clear D. The germline V and J ends were trimmed by 0 bases and 9 bases, with 16 bases remaining between them. The germline V gene has CDR1 SGHNT and CDR2 YYREEE (reference sequence). This CDR3 region has 15 residues. CDR3 sequence reads: CASSLGSSLHSEQFF. The CDR3 region has the DNA TGTGCCAGCAGCTTGGGGTCGTCCCTGCATAGTGAGCAGTTCTTC. Using reference TRBV5-4 and TRBJ2-1 for the parts outside the CDR3, the full variable domain is ETGVTQSPTHLIKTRGQQVTLRCSSQSGHNTVSWYQQALGQGPQFIFQYYREEENGRGNFPPRFSGLQFPNYSSELNVNALELDDSALYLCASSLGSSLHSEQFFGPGTRLTVL.

J is TRBJ2-1 and V is TRBV13; D ambiguous. The ends were cut back, 5 bases at V and 7 bases at J, with 12 bases in the middle. The CDR3 extends over 13 amino acids. Germline CDR1 reads PRHDT; CDR2 reads FYEKMQ (reference sequence). Here the CDR3 reads CASSPDSRNEQFF. In nucleotides, the CDR3 is TGTGCCAGCAGCCCAGATTCTAGAAATGAGCAGTTCTTC. The whole variable domain, filled in from reference TRBV13 and TRBJ2-1, reads AAGVIQSPRHLIKEKRETATLKCYPIPRHDTVYWYQQGPGQDPQFLISFYEKMQSDKGSIPDRFSAQQFSDYHSELNMSSLELGDSALYFCASSPDSRNEQFFGPGTRLTVL.

This clone was detected only a few times. The genes are TRBV7-2 and TRBJ2-7; tentative D call: TRBD2 (5 bases). This CDR3 is built from 13 residues. Trimming stripped 6 bases from V and 5 bases from J, with 14 bases between. Germline values: CDR1 SGHTA, CDR2 FQGNSA. CDR3 sequence (DNA): TGTGCCAGCAGGTTCCTACAAGCGGACGAGCAGTACTTC. Translation gives CASRFLQADEQYF.

This chain connects TRBV5-1 to TRBJ2-7; tentative D call: TRBD2 (7 bases). Germline V gives CDR1 SGHRS, CDR2 YFSETQ. The V and J ends lost 7 bases and 4 bases respectively, with 24 bases between them. This CDR3 comprises 16 residues. CDR3 coding DNA: TGCGCCAGCTCAGGGGTATTTGGCGGGAGCCCTTACGAGCAGTACTTC. Protein sequence: CASSGVFGGSPYEQYF.

The sample holds a few counts of this clone. The chain combines TRBV27 with TRBJ1-1; D is undetermined. Germline CDR1 and CDR2: MNHEY and SMNVEV (reference sequence). The CDR3 length is 14 residues. Trimming pared 3 bases from V and 5 bases from J, leaving 13 bases between. For the CDR3, the DNA is TGTGCCAGCAGTTTTGTCTCGGGAGGGACTGAAGCTTTCTTT. Translation gives CASSFVSGGTEAFF.

The chain recombines TRBV7-8 with TRBJ2-1, with 8 bases fitting TRBD1. Germline trimming cut 5 bases from V and 10 bases from J; bases unmatched to any gene: 7. The CDR3 totals 13 residues. Germline values: CDR1 SGHVS, CDR2 FQNEAQ. The CDR3 DNA reads as TGTGCCAGCAGCGAAGGACAGGGTTGGGAGCAGTTCTTC. Translating gives CASSEGQGWEQFF. The whole variable domain, remainder taken from reference TRBV7-8 and TRBJ2-1, is GAGVSQSPRYKVAKRGQDVALRCDPISGHVSLFWYQQALGQGPEFLTYFQNEAQLDKSGLPSDRFFAERPEGSVSTLKIQRTQQEDSAVYLCASSEGQGWEQFFGPGTRLTVL.

The gene calls are TRBV10-3 and TRBJ1-5, with D perhaps matching TRBD1 (5 bases). V dropped 4 bases and J dropped 3 bases, with 16 bases sitting between them. CDR1 is ENHRY and CDR2 is SYGVKD in the germline V gene. This CDR3 has 16 residues. CDR3 amino acids: CAISGNLGGVNQPQHF. In DNA, the CDR3 is TGTGCCATCAGTGGGAACCTGGGAGGGGTCAATCAGCCCCAGCATTTT.

V usage is TRBV4-3 and J usage is TRBJ1-2; 10 positions match TRBD1. With 5 bases clipped from V and 7 bases from J, the junction kept 4 bases outside the gene matches. There are 13 residues in the CDR3. CDR1 is LGHNA, CDR2 YSLEER, per germline. The CDR3 nucleotides read TGCGCCAGCAGCTACCGGACAGGGGGTGGCTACACCTTC. It codes for CASSYRTGGGYTF.

The J gene is TRBJ1-1, the V gene TRBV7-3; tentative D call: TRBD1 (6 bases). CDR1 is SGHTA, CDR2 FQGTGA, per germline. With 2 bases removed from V and 1 base from J, the gap between germline ends came to 8 bases. The CDR3 length is 14 residues. CDR3 DNA sequence: TGTGCCAGCAGCTTAGGACAGAGGAACACTGAAGCTTTCTTT. This sequence encodes CASSLGQRNTEAFF.

This chain joins TRBV30 and TRBJ2-7, with unresolved D. Germline V gene lookup returns CDR1 GTSNPN and CDR2 SVGIG (reference sequence). The CDR3 runs to 13 residues. V was pared by 1 base and J by 4 bases, with 11 bases between. The CDR3 DNA is TGTGCCTGGAGTGGCGAGTTCCCGTACGAGCAGTACTTC. It encodes CAWSGEFPYEQYF. Filled out from reference TRBV30 and TRBJ2-7, the complete variable domain reads SQTIHQWPATLVQPVGSPLSLECTVEGTSNPNLYWYRQAAGRGLQLLFYSVGIGQISSEVPQNLSASRPQDRQFILSSKKLLLSDSGFYLCAWSGEFPYEQYFGPGTRLTVT.

The gene calls are TRBV6-2 or TRBV6-3 and TRBJ1-1; possible D gene TRBD1, 5 bases. From germline, CDR1 is MNHEY and CDR2 SVGEGT. This CDR3 is 14 amino acids long. Trimming took 1 base from V and 2 from J, leaving 8 bases between them. CDR3 bases: TGTGCCAGCAGTTACTGGGGCCATAACACTGAAGCTTTCTTT. Protein sequence: CASSYWGHNTEAFF.

This chain connects TRBV27 to TRBJ1-1; TRBD1 agrees at 7 bases. The trim removed 3 bases at V and 4 bases at J, leaving 11 bases unmatched. The CDR3 is 16 residues long. Looked up from germline, CDR1 is MNHEY and CDR2 is SMNVEV (reference sequence). The CDR3 DNA reads as TGTGCCAGCAGTTTTTTATATAGGGGGCAGGCCACTGAAGCTTTCTTT. Protein sequence: CASSFLYRGQATEAFF.

This rearrangement joins TRBV3-1 (or the pseudogene TRBV3-2) to TRBJ2-1; 10 nucleotides agree with TRBD1. Germline-derived CDR1 and CDR2 are LGHDT and YNNKEL (reference sequence). This CDR3 is 13 amino acids long. J was trimmed by 9 bases and V by 5 bases; bases with no gene match: 4. CDR3 nucleotides: TGTGCCAGCAGCGGCGGGACAGGGGCTGAGCAGTTCTTC. This gives the protein CASSGGTGAEQFF.

This clone was observed once. The chain couples TRBV11-2 to TRBJ1-5, with D maybe TRBD1 (6 bases). The ends were cut back, 1 base at V and 0 bases at J, with 10 bases in the middle. The CDR3 spans 16 residues. CDR1 is SGHAT, CDR2 FQNNGV, per germline. The CDR3 bases are TGTGCCAGCAGCTTAGGATCAGGGGCTAGCAATCAGCCCCAGCATTTT. It codes for CASSLGSGASNQPQHF. The full variable domain, completed using reference TRBV11-2 and TRBJ1-5, is EAGVAQSPRYKIIEKRQSVAFWCNPISGHATLYWYQQILGQGPKLLIQFQNNGVVDDSQLPKDRFSAERLKGVDSTLKIQPAKLEDSAVYLCASSLGSGASNQPQHFGDGTRLSIL.

The chain carries TRBV3-1 (or the pseudogene TRBV3-2) and TRBJ1-5, with 9 bases matching TRBD1. Trimming took 4 bases from V and 3 from J; bases not matched to a gene: 7. Germline lookup yields CDR1 LGHDT and CDR2 YNNKEL (reference sequence). The CDR3 has 16 amino acids. CDR3: CASSRGGQGNNQPQHF. CDR3 nucleotides: TGTGCCAGCAGCCGAGGGGGACAGGGTAACAATCAGCCCCAGCATTTT.

V and J are TRBV3-1 (or the pseudogene TRBV3-2) and TRBJ2-1; 13 bases match TRBD2. This CDR3 is 16 amino acids long. Germline V CDR1 and CDR2: LGHDT, YNNKEL (reference sequence). V lost 0 bases, J lost 10 bases, and 6 bases stayed unmatched. The CDR3 sequence is CASSQDLRLAGGEQFF. CDR3 bases: TGTGCCAGCAGCCAAGATTTGCGACTAGCGGGGGGCGAGCAGTTCTTC.

The genes are TRBV9 and TRBJ2-2, with a weak D call TRBD1 (6 bases). V shed 3 bases and J shed 3 bases, with 9 bases lying between them. CDR3 size: 14 residues. CDR1 is SGDLS and CDR2 is YYNGEE in the germline V gene. The CDR3, as DNA: TGTGCCAGCAGCGCCGGACAGTACACCGGGGAGCTGTTTTTT. It translates to CASSAGQYTGELFF.

The genes are TRBV10-2 and TRBJ2-7; D is undetermined. This CDR3 comprises 12 residues. The V end lost 6 bases, the J end lost 2 bases, and 8 bases lay between the germline ends. Germline V CDR1 and CDR2: WSHSY, SAAADI. The CDR3 DNA sequence: TGCGCCAGCAGAAAGCTAACCTACGAGCAGTACTTC. This translates into CASRKLTYEQYF.

The rearrangement uses TRBV12-3 or TRBV12-4 and TRBJ1-1, with unresolved D. The CDR3 runs 11 residues. V lost 8 bases, J lost 0 bases, and 4 bases lay in between. The DNA for the CDR3 is TGTGCCAGCCTATTGAACACTGAAGCTTTCTTT. Protein product: CASLLNTEAFF.